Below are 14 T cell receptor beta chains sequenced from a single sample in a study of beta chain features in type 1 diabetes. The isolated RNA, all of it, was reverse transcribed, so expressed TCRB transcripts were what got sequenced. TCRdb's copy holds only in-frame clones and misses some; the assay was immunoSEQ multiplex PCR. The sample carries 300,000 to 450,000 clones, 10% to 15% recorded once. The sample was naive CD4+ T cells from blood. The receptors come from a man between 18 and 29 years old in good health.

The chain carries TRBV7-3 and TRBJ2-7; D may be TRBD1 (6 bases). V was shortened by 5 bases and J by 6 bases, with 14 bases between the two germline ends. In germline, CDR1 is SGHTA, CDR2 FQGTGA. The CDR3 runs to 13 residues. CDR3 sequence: CASSEYGRGEQYF. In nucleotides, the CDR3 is TGTGCCAGCAGCGAGTACGGCAGGGGCGAGCAGTACTTC.

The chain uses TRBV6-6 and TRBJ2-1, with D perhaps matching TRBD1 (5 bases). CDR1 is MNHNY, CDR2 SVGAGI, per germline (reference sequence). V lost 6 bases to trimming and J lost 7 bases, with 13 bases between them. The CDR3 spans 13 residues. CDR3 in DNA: TGTGCCAGCAGCCGCAGGGTATGGAATGAGCAGTTCTTC. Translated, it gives CASSRRVWNEQFF.

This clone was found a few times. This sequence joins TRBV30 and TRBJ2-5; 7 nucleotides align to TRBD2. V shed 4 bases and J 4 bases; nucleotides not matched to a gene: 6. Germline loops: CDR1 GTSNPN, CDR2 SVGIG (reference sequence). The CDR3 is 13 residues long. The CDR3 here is CAWTSGTGETQYF. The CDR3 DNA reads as TGTGCCTGGACAAGCGGGACGGGAGAGACCCAGTACTTC.

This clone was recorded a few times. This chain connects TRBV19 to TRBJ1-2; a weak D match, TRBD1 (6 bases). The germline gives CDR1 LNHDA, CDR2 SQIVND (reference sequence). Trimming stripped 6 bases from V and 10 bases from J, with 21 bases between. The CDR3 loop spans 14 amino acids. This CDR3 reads CASRRRQDSMFYTF. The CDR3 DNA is TGTGCCAGTAGAAGGCGACAGGATTCTATGTTCTACACCTTC.

Here the CDR3 DNA reads TGCGCCAGCAGCGGGACTAGCGGGCTTAACAATGAGCAGTTCTTC. Its translation is CASSGTSGLNNEQFF. The chain has TRBV4-1 and TRBJ2-1; 12 nucleotides line up with TRBD2. The ends lost 5 bases at V and 5 bases at J; junction bases unmatched: 4. The CDR3 runs 15 residues. CDR1 and CDR2 from the germline V gene are MGHRA and YSYEKL.

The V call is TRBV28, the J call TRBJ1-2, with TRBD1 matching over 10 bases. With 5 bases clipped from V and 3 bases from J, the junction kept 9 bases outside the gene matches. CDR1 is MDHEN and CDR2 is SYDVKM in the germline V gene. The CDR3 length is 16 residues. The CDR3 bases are TGTGCCAGCAGTCCTCCCCGGGACAGGGGCGACTATGGCTACACCTTC. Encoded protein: CASSPPRDRGDYGYTF.

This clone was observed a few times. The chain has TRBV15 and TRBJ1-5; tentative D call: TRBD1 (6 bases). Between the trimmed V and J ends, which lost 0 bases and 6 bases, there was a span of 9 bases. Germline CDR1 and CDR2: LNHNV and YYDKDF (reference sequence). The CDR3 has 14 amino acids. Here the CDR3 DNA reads TGTGCCACCAGCAGAGAAACGGACAGTCAGCCCCAGCATTTT. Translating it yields CATSRETDSQPQHF.

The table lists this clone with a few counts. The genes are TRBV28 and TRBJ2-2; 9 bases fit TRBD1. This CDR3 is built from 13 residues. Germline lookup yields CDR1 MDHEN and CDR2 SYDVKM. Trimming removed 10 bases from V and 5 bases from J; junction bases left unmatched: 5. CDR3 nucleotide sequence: TGTGCCACCCGACAGGGGGGGACCGGGGAGCTGTTTTTT. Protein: CATRQGGTGELFF.

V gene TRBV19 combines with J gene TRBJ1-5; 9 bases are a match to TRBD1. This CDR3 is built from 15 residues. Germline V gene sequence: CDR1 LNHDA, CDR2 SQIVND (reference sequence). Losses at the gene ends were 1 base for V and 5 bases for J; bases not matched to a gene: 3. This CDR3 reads CASSIGTGVHQPQHF. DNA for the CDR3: TGTGCCAGTAGTATAGGGACAGGGGTTCATCAGCCCCAGCATTTT.

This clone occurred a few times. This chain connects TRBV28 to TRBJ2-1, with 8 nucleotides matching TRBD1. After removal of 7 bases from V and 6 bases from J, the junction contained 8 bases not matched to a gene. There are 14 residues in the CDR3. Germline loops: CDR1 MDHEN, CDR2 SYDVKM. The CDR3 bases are TGTGCCAGCACTAACAGGGGGTACTTCAATGAGCAGTTCTTC. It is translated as CASTNRGYFNEQFF.

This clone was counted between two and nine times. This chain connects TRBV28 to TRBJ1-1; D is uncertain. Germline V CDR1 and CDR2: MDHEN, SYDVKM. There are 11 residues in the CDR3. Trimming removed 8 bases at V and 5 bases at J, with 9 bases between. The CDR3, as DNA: TGTGCCAGCCTAAATCGGACTGAAGCTTTCTTT. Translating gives CASLNRTEAFF.

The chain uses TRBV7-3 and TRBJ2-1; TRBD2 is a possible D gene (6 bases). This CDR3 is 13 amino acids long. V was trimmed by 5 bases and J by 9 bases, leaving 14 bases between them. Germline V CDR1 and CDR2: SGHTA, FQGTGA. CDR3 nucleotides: TGTGCCAGCAGCATCTCTAGCGTAAGTGAGCAGTTCTTC. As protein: CASSISSVSEQFF. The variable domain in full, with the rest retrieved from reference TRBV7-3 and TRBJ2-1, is GAGVSQTPSNKVTEKGKYVELRCDPISGHTALYWYRQSLGQGPEFLIYFQGTGAADDSGLPNDRFFAVRPEGSVSTLKIQRTERGDSAVYLCASSISSVSEQFFGPGTRLTVL.

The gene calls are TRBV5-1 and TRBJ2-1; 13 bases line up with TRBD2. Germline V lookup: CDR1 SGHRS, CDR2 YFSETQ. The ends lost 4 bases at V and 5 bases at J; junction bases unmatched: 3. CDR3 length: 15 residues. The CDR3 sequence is CASSPGLAGHNEQFF. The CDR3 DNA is TGCGCCAGCAGCCCGGGACTAGCGGGACACAATGAGCAGTTCTTC.

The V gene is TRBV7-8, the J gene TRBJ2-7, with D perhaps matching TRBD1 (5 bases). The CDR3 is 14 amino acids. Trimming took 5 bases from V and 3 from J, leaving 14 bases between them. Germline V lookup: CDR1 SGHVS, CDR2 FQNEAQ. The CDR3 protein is CASSAVRVGYEQYF. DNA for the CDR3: TGTGCCAGCAGCGCGGTCAGGGTGGGCTACGAGCAGTACTTC.